This TCR beta chain was sequenced for a study of blood T cells in healthy people across ages. Findings and limits, study-wide: Diversity was higher, and naive CD4+ cells more numerous, in long-lived donors than in aged donors. Roughly linear age-related decline in beta diversity appeared, significant by age roughly 40.

The CDR3 has 14 residues. CDR1 is KGHSY, CDR2 FQNENV, per germline. With 0 bases removed from V and 0 bases from J, the gap between germline ends came to 4 bases. With respect to this clonotype: Its antigen is as yet unknown.

With a J-beta primer mix and a sample-barcoded 5' primer, a second PCR ran roughly 6 to 11 cycles. TCRdb re-analysed the 5' RACE reads in MiXCR, keeping a single row per CDR3 protein. The table includes about 970,000 distinct CDR3 sequences, roughly 51% detected once. Isolation per sample recovered at least 6.5 million PBMCs. No fewer than 5.5 micrograms of total RNA were isolated from every sample. The chain links TRBV16 to TRBJ2-3; D ambiguous. The source is an older woman in good health. Sequencing input: blood. The CDR3 loop is CASSQSDSTDTQYF. The CDR3 DNA reads as TGTGCCAGCAGCCAATCCGACAGCACAGATACGCAGTATTTT.